This TCR beta chain was retrieved from a study of CD8 T cells in ankylosing spondylitis. General observations from the study: Among TCR beta sequences, a motif of under ten highly homologous variants appeared characteristic of ankylosing spondylitis blood. Reactive arthritis synovial fluid and blood were previously reported to contain some motif variants. Matched ankylosing spondylitis synovial fluid reportedly showed significant enrichment of disease-linked clones.

Trimming cost V 6 bases and J 5 bases; bases outside gene matches: 3. CDR1 and CDR2 from the germline V gene are MDHEN and SYDVKM. The CDR3 length is 12 residues. TCRdb reprocessed the 5' RACE reads with MiXCR, giving one entry per CDR3 protein. The table includes some 800,000 distinct CDR3 sequences, roughly 10% detected once. Details on this clonotype: Its cognate antigen is unknown.

The TCR was taken from a male donor with ankylosing spondylitis. The V gene is TRBV28, the J gene TRBJ2-7, with 8 bases matching TRBD1. Sequencing used blood, either unsorted or a sorted T cell fraction (not recorded which). The CDR3 sequence: CASRDRVHEQYF. CDR3 coding DNA: TGTGCCAGCAGGGACAGGGTACACGAGCAGTACTTC.